Listed here are 28 T cell receptor beta chains from one sample, sequenced in a study of blood T cell repertoires in COVID-19. The assay was immunoSEQ multiplex PCR, and TCRdb's table has in-frame clones only and misses some. Found here are under 110,000 clones, 84% of them singletons; the top ten hold more than 13%. Sequencing was carried out using peripheral blood. These receptors were obtained from a woman aged 55 to 70 with acute or convalescent COVID-19.

The rearrangement uses TRBV5-1 and TRBJ1-1, with 11 bases matching TRBD1. Germline-derived CDR1 and CDR2 are SGHRS and YFSETQ. V lost 3 bases, J lost 2 bases, and 6 bases stayed unmatched. CDR3 length equals 16 residues. CDR3 in DNA: TGCGCCAGCAGCTACCGGACAGGGGGCGATAACACTGAAGCTTTCTTT. Protein: CASSYRTGGDNTEAFF.

The chain couples TRBV5-1 to TRBJ2-7, with TRBD1 identical over 7 bases. Germline CDR1 and CDR2: SGHRS and YFSETQ. The CDR3 covers 14 residues. V was pared by 0 bases and J by 3 bases, with 3 bases of the junction left unmatched. The CDR3 DNA follows: TGCGCCAGCAGCTTGGGGACAGGTATCTACGAGCAGTACTTC. Translation: CASSLGTGIYEQYF.

This chain uses TRBV2 with TRBJ1-5, with 8 bases that match TRBD1. The CDR3 runs to 15 residues. J gave up 2 bases and V 5 bases, and 5 bases lay outside the gene matches. In germline, CDR1 is SNHLY, CDR2 FYNNEI. Here the CDR3 reads CASSWTGTGNQPQHF. The DNA for the CDR3 is TGTGCCAGCAGTTGGACAGGGACTGGCAATCAGCCCCAGCATTTT.

V usage is TRBV19 and J usage is TRBJ2-7, with TRBD1 matching 8 bases. Per the germline V gene, CDR1 is LNHDA and CDR2 is SQIVND (reference sequence). The CDR3 consists of 15 residues. V was clipped by 4 bases and J by 4 bases; unmatched bases: 9. DNA of the CDR3: TGTGCCAGTAGTAGGGGACAGGAGGGCTTTTACGAGCAGTACTTC. Translated, it gives CASSRGQEGFYEQYF.

The chain employs TRBV6-6 and TRBJ1-2, with 8 positions matching TRBD1. The CDR3 runs 15 residues. The V gene end was trimmed by 0 bases and the J gene end by 8 bases; junction bases not matched to a gene: 8. Germline-derived CDR1 and CDR2 are MNHNY and SVGAGI (reference sequence). In nucleotides, the CDR3 is TGTGCCAGCAGTTACTCTGGGACAGGATCCAAGGGCTACACCTTC. Its translation is CASSYSGTGSKGYTF.

CDR3 coding DNA: TGTGCCAGCAGCTTAGTCGAGGGATCTGGAAACACCATATATTTT. It codes for CASSLVEGSGNTIYF. The rearrangement joins TRBV7-2 to TRBJ1-3; no clear D gene. CDR1 is SGHTA and CDR2 is FQGNSA in the germline V gene. The CDR3 runs 15 residues. V gave up 1 base and J gave up 1 base, with 8 bases separating them. The whole variable domain, filled in from reference TRBV7-2 and TRBJ1-3, reads GAGVSQSPSNKVTEKGKDVELRCDPISGHTALYWYRQSLGQGLEFLIYFQGNSAPDKSGLPSDRFSAERTGGSVSTLTIQRTQQEDSAVYLCASSLVEGSGNTIYFGEGSWLTVV.

The chain combines TRBV10-3 with TRBJ1-1; 8 nucleotides line up with TRBD1. The CDR3 loop spans 14 amino acids. Germline assignment: CDR1 ENHRY and CDR2 SYGVKD. V lost 4 bases and J lost 1; bases outside the gene matches: 2. Here the CDR3 DNA reads TGTGCCATCAGTGGGACAGGGTGGAACACTGAAGCTTTCTTT. As protein: CAISGTGWNTEAFF.

The V call is TRBV7-9, the J call TRBJ1-1; no firm D call. Germline values: CDR1 SEHNR, CDR2 FQNEAQ (reference sequence). This CDR3 has 15 amino acids. Trimming stripped 3 bases from V and 1 base from J, with 12 bases between. CDR3 sequence reads: CASSFSPGRNTEAFF. The DNA for the CDR3 is TGTGCCAGCAGCTTCTCTCCCGGGAGGAACACTGAAGCTTTCTTT.

This CDR3 reads CASSRTGGEDTGELFF. The CDR3 DNA follows: TGCGCCAGCAGCCGAACAGGGGGCGAAGATACCGGGGAGCTGTTTTTT. The chain recombines TRBV4-1 with TRBJ2-2; 9 nucleotides line up with TRBD1. The length of the CDR3 is 16 residues. Trimming took 4 bases from V and 5 from J; bases not matched to a gene: 8. Germline V CDR1 and CDR2: MGHRA, YSYEKL.

This sequence joins TRBV9 and TRBJ2-1, with a weak D call TRBD2 (7 bases). This CDR3 is built from 16 residues. Looked up from germline, CDR1 is SGDLS and CDR2 is YYNGEE. The V and J ends lost 2 bases and 9 bases respectively, with 21 bases between them. This CDR3 reads CASSVTVGGPGGEQFF. The CDR3 DNA follows: TGTGCCAGCAGCGTTACGGTGGGGGGGCCCGGCGGTGAGCAGTTCTTC.

The J gene is TRBJ1-4, the V gene TRBV6-1, with 9 nucleotides matching TRBD1. Looked up from germline, CDR1 is MNHNS and CDR2 is SASEGT. V was pared by 2 bases and J by 0 bases, with 4 bases of the junction left unmatched. The CDR3 is 17 amino acids. The CDR3 sequence is CASSERGTGSTNEKLFF. The CDR3 nucleotides are TGTGCCAGCAGTGAACGGGGGACAGGGTCAACTAATGAAAAACTGTTTTTT.

This rearrangement joins TRBV6-5 to TRBJ1-3; 9 bases agree with TRBD1. Germline V gene data show CDR1 as MNHEY and CDR2 as SVGAGI. CDR3 size: 15 residues. Losses at the gene ends were 5 bases for V and 0 bases for J; bases not matched to a gene: 2. CDR3 nucleotide sequence: TGTGCCAGCAGTCCGGACAGGGGCTCTGGAAACACCATATATTTT. Encoded protein: CASSPDRGSGNTIYF.

V is TRBV6-6 and J is TRBJ1-2, with a possible D match to TRBD1 (5 bases). CDR1 and CDR2 (germline): MNHNY, SVGAGI (reference sequence). Trimming cost V 0 bases and J 4 bases, with 12 bases left between them. The CDR3 extends over 15 amino acids. Here the CDR3 DNA reads TGTGCCAGCAGTTACTCTGGGCAGGGTTCCTATGGCTACACCTTC. Its translation is CASSYSGQGSYGYTF.

The J gene is TRBJ1-1, the V gene TRBV19, with D tentatively TRBD1 (6 bases). This CDR3 comprises 16 residues. Trimming removed 0 bases at V and 4 bases at J, with 15 bases between. Germline V lookup: CDR1 LNHDA, CDR2 SQIVND (reference sequence). The CDR3 coding sequence is TGTGCCAGTAGTATAGATTCGGGGGGCTCCAGCACTGAAGCTTTCTTT. This translates into CASSIDSGGSSTEAFF.

In DNA form, the CDR3 reads TGTGCCAGCAGTTCGGACAGTTATGGCTACACCTTC. Translating it yields CASSSDSYGYTF. The chain carries TRBV28 and TRBJ1-2; D might be TRBD1 (6 bases). Trimming removed 4 bases at V and 5 bases at J, with 8 bases between. The CDR3 is made up of 12 amino acids. Germline V CDR1 and CDR2: MDHEN, SYDVKM.

This chain connects TRBV5-1 to TRBJ2-3, with 10 bases fitting TRBD2. CDR3 length: 16 amino acids. Losses at the gene ends were 1 base for V and 1 base for J; bases not matched to a gene: 3. Looked up from germline, CDR1 is SGHRS and CDR2 is YFSETQ. The CDR3 nucleotides are TGCGCCAGCAGCTTGACTGGGACTAGCGGCACAGATACGCAGTATTTT. This sequence encodes CASSLTGTSGTDTQYF.

V and J are TRBV28 and TRBJ2-1, with D possibly TRBD1 on 5 matching bases. V lost 7 bases to trimming and J lost 7 bases, with 14 bases between them. CDR1 and CDR2 (germline): MDHEN, SYDVKM. This CDR3 contains 13 residues. DNA of the CDR3: TGTGCCAGCAACCCAGGGATCCAAAATGAGCAGTTCTTC. Translating it yields CASNPGIQNEQFF.

In its sample, this clone was seen once. V usage is TRBV5-4 and J usage is TRBJ2-5; TRBD2 matches at 12 bases. In germline, CDR1 is SGHNT, CDR2 YYREEE (reference sequence). This CDR3 has 16 residues. The ends lost 0 bases at V and 2 bases at J; junction bases unmatched: 2. The CDR3 nucleotides are TGTGCCAGCAGCTTGGGAGGACTAGCGGGACAAGAGACCCAGTACTTC. Translated: CASSLGGLAGQETQYF. Based on the CDR3 plus reference TRBV5-4 and TRBJ2-5, the full variable domain is ETGVTQSPTHLIKTRGQQVTLRCSSQSGHNTVSWYQQALGQGPQFIFQYYREEENGRGNFPPRFSGLQFPNYSSELNVNALELDDSALYLCASSLGGLAGQETQYFGPGTRLLVL.

The rearrangement uses TRBV3-1 (or the pseudogene TRBV3-2) and TRBJ1-1, with D perhaps matching TRBD1 (6 bases). Trimming removed 4 bases at V and 2 bases at J, with 11 bases between. The CDR3 runs 14 residues. The germline CDR1 and CDR2 sequences are LGHDT and YNNKEL (reference sequence). The CDR3 DNA follows: TGTGCCAGCAGCCGCTGGACAGATAACACTGAAGCTTTCTTT. This encodes CASSRWTDNTEAFF.

The chain couples TRBV21-1 to TRBJ1-1; TRBD1, as called in the table, went unchecked against the DNA. TRBV21-1 is marked as a pseudogene. The CDR3 consists of 15 residues. CDR3 region: CASSPRTRPNTEAFF. CDR3 DNA: TGTGCCAGCAGCCCCCGGACACGGCCCAACACTGAAGCTTTCTTT.

This chain joins TRBV2 and TRBJ1-1; D call uncertain. The CDR3 covers 13 residues. Trimming pared 7 bases from V and 1 base from J, leaving 10 bases between. CDR1 SNHLY and CDR2 FYNNEI come from the germline V gene. The CDR3 protein is CASTRRQNTEAFF. CDR3 coding DNA: TGTGCCAGCACCCGGAGGCAGAACACTGAAGCTTTCTTT.

This clone was picked up a small number of times. The chain carries TRBV7-9 and TRBJ1-4, with D hard to call. Germline V lookup: CDR1 SEHNR, CDR2 FQNEAQ (reference sequence). V was trimmed by 1 base and J by 4 bases, leaving 7 bases between them. There are 14 residues in the CDR3. As DNA, the CDR3 is TGTGCCAGCAGCTTAGGTGCGGGTAATGAAAAACTGTTTTTT. Translation: CASSLGAGNEKLFF.

The rearrangement links TRBV30 to TRBJ2-3; the match to TRBD2 covers 15 bases. With 3 bases clipped from V and 3 bases from J, the junction kept 7 bases outside the gene matches. This CDR3 region has 17 residues. CDR1 and CDR2 (germline): GTSNPN, SVGIG (reference sequence). DNA for the CDR3: TGTGCCTGGAGCGAAGGACTAGCGGGAGGGCCAACAGATACGCAGTATTTT. The encoded protein is CAWSEGLAGGPTDTQYF.

This clone was detected only once. This chain links TRBV3-1 (or the pseudogene TRBV3-2) with TRBJ1-5; no clear D. Germline V gene lookup returns CDR1 LGHDT and CDR2 YNNKEL (reference sequence). The CDR3 sequence is 14 residues long. Trimming left V 0 bases short and J 9 bases short, with 12 bases between. Written as DNA, the CDR3 is TGTGCCAGCAGCCAAGATAGGAGAGGGATGCCCCAGCATTTT. This gives the protein CASSQDRRGMPQHF.

This chain joins TRBV7-8 and TRBJ2-7; 13 positions match TRBD2. Looked up from germline, CDR1 is SGHVS and CDR2 is FQNEAQ. The CDR3 extends over 14 amino acids. The trim removed 6 bases at V and 9 bases at J, leaving 8 bases unmatched. In DNA, the CDR3 is TGTGCCAGCAGTGACGGACTAGCGGGAGTCCTGCAGTACTTC. Its translation: CASSDGLAGVLQYF. Together with reference TRBV7-8 and TRBJ2-7, the CDR3 gives the full variable domain: GAGVSQSPRYKVAKRGQDVALRCDPISGHVSLFWYQQALGQGPEFLTYFQNEAQLDKSGLPSDRFFAERPEGSVSTLKIQRTQQEDSAVYLCASSDGLAGVLQYFGPGTRLTVT.

The chain couples TRBV6-5 to TRBJ2-7; TRBD2 aligns across 10 bases. J gave up 3 bases and V 8 bases, and 4 bases lay outside the gene matches. CDR1 and CDR2 from the germline V gene are MNHEY and SVGAGI. The CDR3 totals 13 residues. The CDR3 DNA sequence: TGTGCCAGCCAGCGGGGGGGCATCTACGAGCAGTACTTC. This gives the protein CASQRGGIYEQYF.

This chain links TRBV6-1 with TRBJ1-6; D ambiguous. Germline V gene data show CDR1 as MNHNS and CDR2 as SASEGT. V shed 2 bases and J shed 9 bases, with 8 bases lying between them. This CDR3 region has 13 residues. The CDR3 DNA reads TGTGCCAGCAGTGAATGGTACAGTTCACCCCTCCACTTT. It encodes CASSEWYSSPLHF.

V usage is TRBV7-8 and J usage is TRBJ2-3, with 11 bases identical to TRBD2. CDR3 length: 17 residues. V was pared by 6 bases and J by 3 bases, with 11 bases of the junction left unmatched. Germline V gene lookup returns CDR1 SGHVS and CDR2 FQNEAQ. The CDR3 here is CASRPPGLAAGTDTQYF. CDR3 coding DNA: TGTGCCAGCAGACCGCCGGGACTAGCGGCGGGAACAGATACGCAGTATTTT.